The T cell receptor (beta chain) under discussion was sequenced for a study of early T cells in non-severe SARS-CoV-2 infection. TCRdb re-derived calls from the 5' RACE reads in MiXCR, one entry per CDR3 protein. The data contain 60,000 or so distinct CDR3 sequences, about 13% of them singletons. There are 14 residues in the CDR3. The germline V gene has CDR1 SGHRS and CDR2 YFSETQ. J lost 0 bases, V lost 7 bases, and 6 bases had no gene match. The source of this sequence is an adult who was a healthcare worker with PCR-confirmed SARS-CoV-2 infection or an uninfected control (not recorded which). The rearrangement links TRBV5-1 to TRBJ1-2; 7 bases fit TRBD1. The material sequenced was whole blood. This CDR3 is CASGGGRSNYGYTF. DNA of the CDR3: TGCGCCAGCGGAGGGGGCCGTTCTAACTATGGCTACACCTTC.